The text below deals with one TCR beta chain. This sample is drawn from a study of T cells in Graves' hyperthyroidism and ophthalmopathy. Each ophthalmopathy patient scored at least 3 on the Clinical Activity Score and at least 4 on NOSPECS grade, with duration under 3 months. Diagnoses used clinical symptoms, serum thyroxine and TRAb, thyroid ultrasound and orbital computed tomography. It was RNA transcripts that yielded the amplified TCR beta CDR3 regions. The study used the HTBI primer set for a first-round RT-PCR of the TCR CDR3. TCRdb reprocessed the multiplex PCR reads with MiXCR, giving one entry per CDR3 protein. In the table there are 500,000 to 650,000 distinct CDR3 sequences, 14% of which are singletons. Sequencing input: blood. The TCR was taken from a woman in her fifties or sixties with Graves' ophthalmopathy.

CDR3 region: CASSVQRNTEAFF. CDR3 nucleotides: TGTGCCAGTAGCGTCCAAAGGAACACTGAAGCTTTCTTT. The chain joins TRBV19 to TRBJ1-1, with D hard to call. The germline CDR1 and CDR2 sequences are LNHDA and SQIVND (reference sequence). The CDR3 sequence is 13 residues long. Trimming removed 6 bases at V and 1 base at J, with 9 bases between.